A single sample is the source of the 7 T cell receptor beta chains below, sequenced in a study of T cells after yellow fever vaccination. One entry per CDR3 protein results from TCRdb running MiXCR on the 5' RACE reads. The sample includes about 63,000 distinct CDR3 sequences, about 7% of them seen just once. The sample here was CD8+ T cells sorted from PBMCs, taken 15 days after the yellow fever booster vaccination. The receptors shown here come from a man aged 25-40 years who received the YFV17D yellow fever vaccine.

This clonotype was seen ten or more times. This sequence joins TRBV7-6 and TRBJ2-1, with D possibly matching TRBD1 (6 bases). Germline V gene sequence: CDR1 SGHVS, CDR2 FNYEAQ. The V and J ends lost 1 base and 16 bases respectively, with 17 bases between them. The CDR3 is 13 amino acids. The CDR3 is CASSLEPSRGSFF. The CDR3 DNA reads TGTGCCAGCAGCTTAGAACCCTCCAGGGGAAGTTTCTTC.

This clonotype was seen ten or more times. The gene calls are TRBV29-1 and TRBJ2-2; either TRBD1 or TRBD2 may fit D (5 bases each). The CDR3 totals 13 residues. CDR1 and CDR2 from the germline V gene are SQVTM and ANQGSEA. Trimming stripped 5 bases from V and 6 bases from J, with 13 bases between. CDR3 bases: TGCAGCGTTCCCCTCTTGGGGGCCGGGGAGCTGTTTTTT. Amino acid sequence: CSVPLLGAGELFF.

This clonotype was found a few times. This chain uses TRBV29-1 with TRBJ2-7; the D gene is possibly TRBD1 (5 bases). Trimming removed 1 base at V and 3 bases at J, with 10 bases between. Germline V gene sequence: CDR1 SQVTM, CDR2 ANQGSEA. The CDR3 sequence is 13 residues long. This chain's CDR3 is CSVEGGLNYEQYF. The CDR3 region has the DNA TGCAGCGTTGAAGGGGGCCTAAACTACGAGCAGTACTTC.

This clonotype was counted ten times or more. In DNA, the CDR3 is TGCAGTGCTCTTGATTCGGGCCGCGGTGAGCAGTTCTTC. It codes for CSALDSGRGEQFF. The chain combines TRBV20-1 with TRBJ2-1; D remains unclear. The germline V gene has CDR1 DFQATT and CDR2 SNEGSKA (reference sequence). V lost 5 bases and J lost 9, with 17 bases in between. The CDR3 runs 13 residues.

This clonotype was counted many times. V gene TRBV6-2 or TRBV6-3 combines with J gene TRBJ2-7; 8 bases map to TRBD2. CDR3 length equals 14 residues. The V segment lost 5 bases and the J segment 7 bases; nucleotides outside the gene matches: 10. The germline CDR1 and CDR2 sequences are MNHEY and SVGEGT. CDR3: CASSPVVAGIEQYF. CDR3 bases: TGTGCCAGCAGTCCCGTGGTAGCGGGGATAGAGCAGTACTTC.

This clonotype was counted many times. This chain connects TRBV4-3 to TRBJ2-1; the D is unclear. Germline V gene lookup returns CDR1 LGHNA and CDR2 YSLEER. The length of the CDR3 is 14 residues. V was shortened by 0 bases and J by 8 bases, with 11 bases between the two germline ends. This CDR3 reads CASSQDPPSYEQFF. CDR3 nucleotide sequence: TGCGCCAGCAGCCAAGACCCCCCTTCTTATGAGCAGTTCTTC.

This clonotype was recorded many times. This chain links TRBV5-1 with TRBJ2-7, with TRBD1 matching 7 bases. With V trimmed by 0 bases and J by 4 bases, 7 bases remained unmatched. Germline-derived CDR1 and CDR2 are SGHRS and YFSETQ. This CDR3 is built from 15 residues. The CDR3 nucleotides read TGCGCCAGCAGCTTGGATGCAGGGGGAAGTTACGAGCAGTACTTC. It translates to CASSLDAGGSYEQYF.